This T cell receptor (beta chain) derives from a study of T cells after somatic rescue of genetic block. Profiling relied on immunoSEQ multiplex PCR, and the TCRdb table lists in-frame clones only, not all of them. Of 13,000 to 15,000 clones listed, under 75% are singletons. Between the trimmed V and J ends, which lost 0 bases and 9 bases, there was a span of 6 bases. Germline V gene lookup returns CDR1 SGHTA and CDR2 FQGNSA. The CDR3 has 12 residues. The sample consisted of peripheral blood mononuclear cells (PBMCs). This chain uses TRBV7-2 with TRBJ2-1; D gene ambiguous. The receptor comes from a boy younger than 18. The CDR3 sequence: CASSLARVEQFF. The CDR3 DNA follows: TGTGCCAGCAGCTTAGCCCGGGTTGAGCAGTTCTTC.